The 17 T cell receptor beta chains below all came from one sample that was sequenced in a study of cytomegalovirus exposure and HLA in healthy donors. PCR used 60 Vbeta primers and 13 Jbeta primers. Here immunoSEQ multiplex PCR was the method, and the copy in TCRdb shows in-frame clones only, minus some. This table holds 100,000 to 140,000 clones, around four fifths found once. Sequences were obtained from PBMCs. These receptors originate from a man under 40 in good health and CMV-seronegative.

The chain is built from TRBV20-1 and TRBJ2-1, with a possible D match to TRBD2 (5 bases). The CDR3 runs to 11 residues. CDR1 is DFQATT, CDR2 SNEGSKA, per germline (reference sequence). Deletions cut 5 bases from V and 9 bases from J, with 11 bases between. The CDR3 bases are TGCAGTGCTCTGGCGGGTGGTGAGCAGTTCTTC. Amino acids: CSALAGGEQFF.

This clone was recorded a few times. The rearrangement uses TRBV7-2 and TRBJ1-6, with no clear D. Trimming took 2 bases from V and 5 from J, leaving 13 bases between them. This CDR3 has 16 residues. CDR1 SGHTA and CDR2 FQGNSA come from the germline V gene. CDR3 protein: CASSLRGGSDNSPLHF. For the CDR3, the DNA is TGTGCCAGCAGCTTACGGGGTGGATCCGATAATTCACCCCTCCACTTT. Full variable domain (missing parts from reference TRBV7-2 and TRBJ1-6): GAGVSQSPSNKVTEKGKDVELRCDPISGHTALYWYRQSLGQGLEFLIYFQGNSAPDKSGLPSDRFSAERTGGSVSTLTIQRTQQEDSAVYLCASSLRGGSDNSPLHFGNGTRLTVT.

The V call is TRBV7-6, the J call TRBJ2-1, with a possible D match to TRBD2 (5 bases). Trimming left V 6 bases short and J 0 bases short, with 15 bases between. The CDR3 has 16 amino acids. Germline CDR1 and CDR2: SGHVS and FNYEAQ. The CDR3 nucleotides are TGTGCCAGCAGAGAAAATGTAGGGAGCTCCTACAATGAGCAGTTCTTC. It encodes CASRENVGSSYNEQFF. Drawing the rest from reference TRBV7-6 and TRBJ2-1, the complete variable domain is GAGVSQSPRYKVTKRGQDVALRCDPISGHVSLYWYRQALGQGPEFLTYFNYEAQQDKSGLPNDRFSAERPEGSISTLTIQRTEQRDSAMYRCASRENVGSSYNEQFFGPGTRLTVL.

Only one count was recorded for this clone. The chain is built from TRBV7-9 and TRBJ2-7; maybe TRBD1 (5 bases). The germline V and J ends were trimmed by 1 base and 3 bases, with 10 bases remaining between them. CDR1 and CDR2 from the germline V gene are SEHNR and FQNEAQ (reference sequence). CDR3 size: 14 residues. The chain's CDR3 is CASSLGQTNYEQYF. The DNA of the CDR3 is TGTGCCAGCAGCTTAGGACAGACCAACTACGAGCAGTACTTC.

J is TRBJ2-5 and V is TRBV10-2, with unresolved D. CDR1 WSHSY and CDR2 SAAADI come from the germline V gene. This CDR3 has 13 amino acids. Trimming left V 4 bases short and J 1 base short, with 7 bases between. CDR3 DNA sequence: TGCGCCAGCAGTGTATGGGCCCAAGAGACCCAGTACTTC. Amino acid sequence: CASSVWAQETQYF.

V and J are TRBV13 and TRBJ2-5, with unresolved D. The J call may be wrong; the DNA end is better matched by TRBJ2-7. The CDR3 is made up of 11 amino acids. Germline V gene data show CDR1 as PRHDT and CDR2 as FYEKMQ (reference sequence). CDR3 bases: TGTGCCAGCAGCTTAAACTACGAGCAGTACTTC. Protein sequence: CASSLNYEQYF.

The genes are TRBV6-5 and TRBJ1-2, with TRBD1 as a possible D gene (5 bases). With 5 bases removed from V and 7 bases from J, the gap between germline ends came to 8 bases. CDR1 and CDR2 from the germline V gene are MNHEY and SVGAGI. The CDR3 spans 11 residues. The CDR3 loop reads CASSQGGGYTF. CDR3 sequence (DNA): TGTGCCAGCAGTCAGGGTGGTGGCTACACCTTC.

V gene TRBV30 combines with J gene TRBJ1-4; 10 bases map to TRBD1. V shed 2 bases, J shed 7 bases, and the junction held 13 bases outside the gene matches. Germline assignment: CDR1 GTSNPN and CDR2 SVGIG (reference sequence). The CDR3 runs to 17 residues. CDR3 bases: TGTGCCTGGAGTTCGACAGGGGGCGGCCCAGGAAGTGAAAAACTGTTTTTT. Amino acid sequence: CAWSSTGGGPGSEKLFF.

The rearrangement uses TRBV7-6 and TRBJ2-1; TRBD1 agrees at 8 bases. The V gene end was trimmed by 11 bases and the J gene end by 5 bases; junction bases not matched to a gene: 11. CDR1 SGHVS and CDR2 FNYEAQ come from the germline V gene. The CDR3 loop spans 14 amino acids. CDR3 nucleotide sequence: TGTGCCGTTAAACAGGGGGAGACACACAATGAGCAGTTCTTC. Its translation: CAVKQGETHNEQFF.

This sequence joins TRBV7-2 and TRBJ2-2; D might be TRBD2 (6 bases). The CDR3 spans 15 residues. Between the trimmed V and J ends, which lost 10 bases and 4 bases, there was a span of 19 bases. The germline V gene encodes CDR1 SGHTA and CDR2 FQGNSA. CDR3 DNA sequence: TGTGCCACATCCCTAAGGGAGCGGGTCACCGGGGAGCTGTTTTTT. Protein sequence: CATSLRERVTGELFF.

Here the CDR3 DNA reads TGTGCCAGCAGCGTACAGGGTCGGGGCACTGAAGCTTTCTTT. Protein: CASSVQGRGTEAFF. The chain has TRBV7-3 and TRBJ1-1; the D gene is possibly TRBD1 (6 bases). Germline V gene sequence: CDR1 SGHTA, CDR2 FQGTGA. The CDR3 is 14 amino acids. V was cut by 5 bases and J by 4 bases, with 14 bases left in between.

This clone was found a few times. The chain links TRBV19 to TRBJ1-1; TRBD1 is a possible D gene (5 bases). The germline CDR1 and CDR2 sequences are LNHDA and SQIVND (reference sequence). The CDR3 sequence is 13 residues long. V was cut by 6 bases and J by 0 bases, with 8 bases left in between. CDR3 DNA sequence: TGTGCCAGTAGAGGCAGGGTGAACACTGAAGCTTTCTTT. Translating gives CASRGRVNTEAFF.

J is TRBJ2-3 and V is TRBV6-5, with a tentative D call TRBD2 (5 bases). CDR3 length: 13 amino acids. Trimming took 5 bases from V and 1 from J, leaving 7 bases between them. Germline loops: CDR1 MNHEY, CDR2 SVGAGI. CDR3 sequence (DNA): TGTGCCAGCAGTCCGAGGGGCACAGATACGCAGTATTTT. Translating gives CASSPRGTDTQYF.

The sample holds a few counts of this clone. This specimen includes other DNA sequences encoding the same CDR3. The chain joins TRBV6-1 to TRBJ2-7, with 10 positions matching TRBD1. Germline CDR1 and CDR2: MNHNS and SASEGT. The CDR3 contains 14 residues. J was trimmed by 2 bases and V by 7 bases; bases with no gene match: 5. The CDR3 coding sequence is TGTGCCAGCACCTTCGGACAGGGGGCCTACGAGCAGTACTTC. Translating it yields CASTFGQGAYEQYF.

The chain employs TRBV9 and TRBJ2-2; 13 bases map to TRBD2. Germline V gene lookup returns CDR1 SGDLS and CDR2 YYNGEE. The CDR3 is made up of 17 amino acids. V shed 2 bases, J shed 6 bases, and the junction held 7 bases outside the gene matches. The DNA of the CDR3 is TGTGCCAGCAGCGTCACTAGCGGGGGGGCCCGGGCCGGGGAGCTGTTTTTT. Its protein product is CASSVTSGGARAGELFF. Filled out from reference TRBV9 and TRBJ2-2, the complete variable domain reads DSGVTQTPKHLITATGQRVTLRCSPRSGDLSVYWYQQSLDQGLQFLIQYYNGEERAKGNILERFSAQQFPDLHSELNLSSLELGDSALYFCASSVTSGGARAGELFFGEGSRLTVL.

The table lists this clone with a count of one. The chain combines TRBV5-1 with TRBJ2-3; 7 bases line up with TRBD1. With 0 bases clipped from V and 6 bases from J, the junction kept 7 bases outside the gene matches. CDR1 is SGHRS and CDR2 is YFSETQ in the germline V gene. The CDR3 contains 15 residues. CDR3 amino acids: CASSLEGQSHDTQYF. The CDR3 nucleotides read TGCGCCAGCAGCTTGGAGGGACAGTCCCATGATACGCAGTATTTT.

The genes are TRBV5-1 and TRBJ2-7; the match to TRBD1 covers 9 bases. This CDR3 contains 14 residues. The germline V gene encodes CDR1 SGHRS and CDR2 YFSETQ. The J segment lost 5 bases and the V segment lost 0 bases, leaving 3 bases of the junction unmatched. CDR3 nucleotides: TGCGCCAGCAGCTTGGTGAGGACAGGGGACGAGCAGTACTTC. It translates to CASSLVRTGDEQYF.